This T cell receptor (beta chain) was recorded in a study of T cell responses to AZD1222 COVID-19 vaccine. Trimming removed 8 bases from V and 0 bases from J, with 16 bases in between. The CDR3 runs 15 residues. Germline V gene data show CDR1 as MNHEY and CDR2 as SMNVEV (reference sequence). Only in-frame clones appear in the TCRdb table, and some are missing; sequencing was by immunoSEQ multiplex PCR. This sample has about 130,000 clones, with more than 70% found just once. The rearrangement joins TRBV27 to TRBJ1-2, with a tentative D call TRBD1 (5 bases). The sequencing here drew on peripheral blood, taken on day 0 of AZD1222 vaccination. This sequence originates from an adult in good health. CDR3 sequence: CASGPYRLANYGYTF. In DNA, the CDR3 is TGTGCCAGCGGGCCTTACAGGCTTGCTAACTATGGCTACACCTTC.